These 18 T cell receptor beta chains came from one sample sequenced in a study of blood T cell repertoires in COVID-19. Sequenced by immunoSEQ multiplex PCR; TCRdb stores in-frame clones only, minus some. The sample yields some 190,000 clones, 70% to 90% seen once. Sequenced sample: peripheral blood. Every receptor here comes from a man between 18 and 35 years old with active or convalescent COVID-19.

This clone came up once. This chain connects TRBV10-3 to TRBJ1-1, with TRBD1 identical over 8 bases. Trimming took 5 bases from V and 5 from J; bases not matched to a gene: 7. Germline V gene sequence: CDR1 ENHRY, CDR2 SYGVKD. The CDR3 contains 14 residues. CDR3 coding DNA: TGTGCCATCAGTTCCGCAGGGGGCTCGACTGAAGCTTTCTTT. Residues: CAISSAGGSTEAFF.

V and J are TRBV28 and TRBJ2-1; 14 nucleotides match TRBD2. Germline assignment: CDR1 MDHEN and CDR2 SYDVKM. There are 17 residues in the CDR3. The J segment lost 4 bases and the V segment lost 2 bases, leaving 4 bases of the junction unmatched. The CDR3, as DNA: TGTGCCAGCAGTTTAAACGGACTAGCGGGAGGATACAATGAGCAGTTCTTC. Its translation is CASSLNGLAGGYNEQFF.

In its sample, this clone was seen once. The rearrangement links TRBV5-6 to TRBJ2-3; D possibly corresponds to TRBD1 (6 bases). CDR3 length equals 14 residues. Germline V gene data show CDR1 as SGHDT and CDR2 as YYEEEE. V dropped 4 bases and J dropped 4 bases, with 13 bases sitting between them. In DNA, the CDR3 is TGTGCCAGCAGCCGCGGACAGATAGCAGATACGCAGTATTTT. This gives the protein CASSRGQIADTQYF.

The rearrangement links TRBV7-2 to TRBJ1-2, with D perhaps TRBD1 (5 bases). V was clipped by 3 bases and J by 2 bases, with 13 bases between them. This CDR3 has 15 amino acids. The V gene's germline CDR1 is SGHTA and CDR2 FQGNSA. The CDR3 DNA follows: TGTGCCAGCAGCTTTTATCCGGACATCAACTATGGCTACACCTTC. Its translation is CASSFYPDINYGYTF.

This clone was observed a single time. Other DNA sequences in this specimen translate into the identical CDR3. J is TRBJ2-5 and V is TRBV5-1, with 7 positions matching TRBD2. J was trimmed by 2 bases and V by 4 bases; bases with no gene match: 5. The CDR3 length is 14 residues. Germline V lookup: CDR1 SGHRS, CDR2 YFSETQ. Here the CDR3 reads CASSPGGGQETQYF. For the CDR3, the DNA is TGCGCCAGCAGCCCTGGGGGGGGGCAAGAGACCCAGTACTTC. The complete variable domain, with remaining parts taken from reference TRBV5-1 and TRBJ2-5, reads KAGVTQTPRYLIKTRGQQVTLSCSPISGHRSVSWYQQTPGQGLQFLFEYFSETQRNKGNFPGRFSGRQFSNSRSEMNVSTLELGDSALYLCASSPGGGQETQYFGPGTRLLVL.

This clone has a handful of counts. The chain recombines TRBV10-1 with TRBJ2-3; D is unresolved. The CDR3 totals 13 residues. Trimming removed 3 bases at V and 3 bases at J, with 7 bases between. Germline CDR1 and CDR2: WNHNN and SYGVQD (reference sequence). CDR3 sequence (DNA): TGCGCCAGCAGTGAACGGTCGACAGATACGCAGTATTTT. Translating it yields CASSERSTDTQYF.

Here the CDR3 reads CASSLGTSGKDEQYF. For the CDR3, the DNA is TGTGCCAGCAGCCTGGGGACTAGCGGGAAGGACGAGCAGTACTTC. This chain uses TRBV5-8 with TRBJ2-7; 13 bases are shared with TRBD2. The germline V gene encodes CDR1 SGHTS and CDR2 YDEGEE. This CDR3 is built from 15 residues. The J segment lost 5 bases and the V segment lost 4 bases, leaving 6 bases of the junction unmatched.

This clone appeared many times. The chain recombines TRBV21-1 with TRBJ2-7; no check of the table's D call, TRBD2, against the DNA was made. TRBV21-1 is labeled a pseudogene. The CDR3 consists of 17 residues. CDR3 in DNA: TGTGCCAGCAGCGAAGCAAAAGTTTGGACTAGCTCCTACGAGCAGTACTTC. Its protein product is CASSEAKVWTSSYEQYF.

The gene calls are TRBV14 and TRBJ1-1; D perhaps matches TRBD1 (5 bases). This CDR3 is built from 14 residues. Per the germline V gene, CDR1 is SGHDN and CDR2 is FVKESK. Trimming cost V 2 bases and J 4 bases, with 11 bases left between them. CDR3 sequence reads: CASSQSAGGTEAFF. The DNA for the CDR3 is TGTGCCAGCAGCCAATCCGCCGGGGGCACTGAAGCTTTCTTT.

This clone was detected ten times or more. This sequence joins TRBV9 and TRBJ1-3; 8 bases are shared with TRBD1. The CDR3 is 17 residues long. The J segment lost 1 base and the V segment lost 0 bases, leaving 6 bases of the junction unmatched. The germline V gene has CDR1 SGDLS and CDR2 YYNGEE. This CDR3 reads CASSVAQGAVSGNTIYF. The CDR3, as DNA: TGTGCCAGCAGCGTAGCTCAGGGGGCTGTGTCTGGAAACACCATATATTTT. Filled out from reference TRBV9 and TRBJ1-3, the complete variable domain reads DSGVTQTPKHLITATGQRVTLRCSPRSGDLSVYWYQQSLDQGLQFLIQYYNGEERAKGNILERFSAQQFPDLHSELNLSSLELGDSALYFCASSVAQGAVSGNTIYFGEGSWLTVV.

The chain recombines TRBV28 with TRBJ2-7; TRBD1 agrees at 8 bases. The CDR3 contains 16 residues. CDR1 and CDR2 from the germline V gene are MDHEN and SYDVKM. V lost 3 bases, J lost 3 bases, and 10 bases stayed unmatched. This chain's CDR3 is CASSFWGTGGLYEQYF. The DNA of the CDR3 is TGTGCCAGCAGTTTTTGGGGGACAGGTGGGCTCTACGAGCAGTACTTC. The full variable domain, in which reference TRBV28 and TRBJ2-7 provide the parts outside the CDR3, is DVKVTQSSRYLVKRTGEKVFLECVQDMDHENMFWYRQDPGLGLRLIYFSYDVKMKEKGDIPEGYSVSREKKERFSLILESASTNQTSMYLCASSFWGTGGLYEQYFGPGTRLTVT.

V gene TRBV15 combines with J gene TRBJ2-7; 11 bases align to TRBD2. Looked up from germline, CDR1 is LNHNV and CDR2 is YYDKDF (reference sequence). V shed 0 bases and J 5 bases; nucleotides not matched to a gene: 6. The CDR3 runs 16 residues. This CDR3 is CATSRDSLAGANEQYF. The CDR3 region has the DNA TGTGCCACCAGCAGAGATTCACTAGCGGGAGCCAACGAGCAGTACTTC.

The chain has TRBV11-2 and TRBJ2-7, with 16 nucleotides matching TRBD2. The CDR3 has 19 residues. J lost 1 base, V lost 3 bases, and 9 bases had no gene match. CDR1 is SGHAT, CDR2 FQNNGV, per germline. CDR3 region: CASSLDPGTSGRGSYEQYF. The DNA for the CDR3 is TGTGCCAGCAGCTTGGACCCCGGGACTAGCGGGAGGGGGTCCTACGAGCAGTACTTC.

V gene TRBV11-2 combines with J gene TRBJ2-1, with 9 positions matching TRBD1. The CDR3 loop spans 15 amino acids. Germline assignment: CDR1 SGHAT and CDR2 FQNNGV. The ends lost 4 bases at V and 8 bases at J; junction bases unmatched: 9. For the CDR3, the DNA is TGTGCCAGCAGCTCCTCGGACAGGGGAGACCATGAGCAGTTCTTC. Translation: CASSSSDRGDHEQFF.

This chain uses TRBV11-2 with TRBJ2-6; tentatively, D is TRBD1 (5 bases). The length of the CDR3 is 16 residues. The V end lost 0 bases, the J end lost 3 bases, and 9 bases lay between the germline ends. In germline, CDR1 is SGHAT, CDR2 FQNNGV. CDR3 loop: CASSLDSRVGANVLTF. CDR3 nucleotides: TGTGCCAGCAGCTTAGATAGCAGGGTTGGGGCCAACGTCCTGACTTTC.

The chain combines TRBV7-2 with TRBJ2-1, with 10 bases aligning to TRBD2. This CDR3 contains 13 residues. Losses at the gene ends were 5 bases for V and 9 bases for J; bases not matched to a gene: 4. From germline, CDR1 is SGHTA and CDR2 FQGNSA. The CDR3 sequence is CASSTIAGGEQFF. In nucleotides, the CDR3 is TGTGCCAGCAGCACGATAGCGGGGGGTGAGCAGTTCTTC.

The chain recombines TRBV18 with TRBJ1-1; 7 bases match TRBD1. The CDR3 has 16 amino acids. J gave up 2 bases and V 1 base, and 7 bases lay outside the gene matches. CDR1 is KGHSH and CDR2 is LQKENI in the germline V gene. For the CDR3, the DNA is TGTGCCAGCTCACCACGTTCGACAGGGAGTAACACTGAAGCTTTCTTT. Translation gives CASSPRSTGSNTEAFF.

CDR3 DNA: TGCAGCGTTGAGCAGGGGGCGGACGAGCAGTACTTC. Amino acid sequence: CSVEQGADEQYF. The chain is built from TRBV29-1 and TRBJ2-7; TRBD1 matches at 8 bases. After removal of 3 bases from V and 5 bases from J, the junction contained 3 bases not matched to a gene. This CDR3 is 12 amino acids long. Germline CDR1 is SQVTM and CDR2 is ANQGSEA.